Detailed here is one TCR beta chain. Only in-frame clones appear in the TCRdb table, and some are missing; sequencing was by immunoSEQ multiplex PCR. The data contain some 17,000 clones, around 88% of them singletons. The sample comes from a study of OX40 agonist ivuxolimab in advanced cancers. In the study overall: Dose-escalation patients suffered from hepatocellular carcinoma, melanoma, renal cell or head and neck cancer.

Trimming took 4 bases from V and 7 from J, leaving 14 bases between them. This CDR3 has 15 amino acids. Germline V CDR1 and CDR2: MNHEY, SMNVEV (reference sequence). The rearrangement links TRBV27 to TRBJ1-6; weak D call: TRBD1 (6 bases). The material sequenced was CD4+ or CD8+ T cells sorted from blood, taken in a trial of the OX40 agonist ivuxolimab. This sequence originates from an adult with an advanced solid tumor such as melanoma, head and neck, liver or kidney cancer. Here the CDR3 reads CASSSLTGYNSPLHF. As DNA, the CDR3 is TGTGCCAGCAGTTCCCTCACAGGGTACAATTCACCCCTCCACTTT.